Sequencing of this TCR beta chain was carried out in a study of CD4 T cells in relation to SARS-CoV-2 and coronaviruses. The wider study: PBMCs were cultured with antigen for approximately nine days before TCR beta sequencing. Controls used an HIV-1 Nef peptide pool or no peptide.

The method was immunoSEQ multiplex PCR; TCRdb's version includes in-frame clones alone and lacks a portion of them. Among tens of thousands of clones listed, around 75% were seen once. Of note for this clone: Its matching antigen is unknown.

The junction had 8 bases not matched to a gene; V was cut back by 1 base and J by 6 bases. This CDR3 is 15 amino acids long. Looked up from germline, CDR1 is LGHDT and CDR2 is YNNKEL (reference sequence). Unexposed donor CD4+ T cells date from about 2011-2018, before the COVID-19 pandemic. After 10 to 11 days of culture, CD4+ T cells were isolated. Cells permitting, SARS-CoV-2 S/N and four cold-coronavirus spikes were tested on unexposed-donor CD4+ T cells. This clonotype was obtained from a human donor in good health. Sequenced sample: CD4+ T cells from PBMCs, cultured in vitro. This chain joins TRBV3-1 (or the pseudogene TRBV3-2) and TRBJ1-1; 7 positions agree with TRBD1. The CDR3 nucleotides are TGTGCCAGCAGCCAAGGTCTGAGCAGGGGGGCTGAAGCTTTCTTT. Translated, it gives CASSQGLSRGAEAFF.